This T cell receptor beta chain stems from a study of blood T cell repertoires in COVID-19 (TCRdb year 2020). Describing the broader study: The collaborator samples originated in the United States, Italy and Spain and spanned the acute and convalescent phases of COVID-19. Nearly every sample came with metadata listing a de-identified subject ID, COVID-19 status, age in years and sex. The repertoires were released in a freely available public database intended as a resource for research on the immune response to SARS-CoV-2. Deeply sampled blood TCRbeta repertoires from subjects exposed to, actively infected with, or recovered from COVID-19 were included in the dataset. The samples were drawn from two sources: the first 160 participants of the ongoing ImmuneRACE study, and 950 to 1,500 subjects contributed by 6 global collaborators. The material from the prospective study consisted of cDNA or gDNA derived from T cells, B-cell-depleted T cells, or PBMCs. Where HLA class I and class II types were available, the types were taken from metadata supplied by the sample provider, not from assay-based typing. Results and caveats for the whole study, not just this receptor: The quantity of clinical and demographic metadata differed by source and by participant and was supplied without curation.

TCRbeta CDR3 regions were amplified from genomic DNA using the immunoSEQ Assay, a bias-controlled multiplex PCR. Regarding the original processing steps: The number of nucleated cells in each sample was estimated by amplification of reference gene primers within the assay. To quantify the absolute abundance of each unique TCRbeta CDR3 rearrangement, sequence reads were collapsed and filtered. For each sample, productive Simpson clonality was calculated as the square root of Simpson's diversity index over productive rearrangements. Entries here come from immuneACCESS through TCRdb and include only in-frame sequences with V and J called. Some clones fail to appear in such tables; in the studies checked, an unresolved V gene covers under half of the shortfall, and the cause of the remainder is unknown. D and trimming come from the DNA, and the V and J calls and clone size come from that table. The sample table records 85,000 to 100,000 clones; 79% of these occur just once. Of the sample, 24% is held by the ten largest clones.

Each collaborating institution followed its own protocols to collect whole blood in K2EDTA tubes. For TCRbeta analysis, collaborator samples were shipped as frozen whole blood, as isolated PBMCs, or as DNA extracted from either sample type. Note on this clone: No cognate antigen has been identified for it. Per-base quality was not reported, and no clone a single base away is much larger than it.

CDR1 and CDR2, looked up from the germline V gene, are MGHRA and YSYEKL. CDR3 length: 16 amino acids, cysteine to phenylalanine. CDR3 DNA is the only sequence kept; it has 48 bases, read in frame from the first base. Unmatched junction bases come to 4, with V trimmed by 1 base and J by 4 bases. Sample: peripheral blood. Recombination connected TRBV4-1 to TRBJ2-1, and TRBD1 matches 10 of the central bases. The sequence came from a human donor in a cohort sampled during active COVID-19. CDR3 reads: CASSQGDRGPYNEQFF. The DNA sequence reads TGCGCCAGCAGCCAAGGGGACAGGGGCCCTTACAATGAGCAGTTCTTC.